This T cell receptor beta chain originates from a study of shared T cell receptors in the human thymus. Germline V lookup: CDR1 SQVTM, CDR2 ANQGSEA. J was trimmed by 0 bases and V by 7 bases; bases with no gene match: 17. The length of the CDR3 is 17 residues. The data were produced by immunoSEQ multiplex PCR, yet TCRdb's version contains in-frame clones alone and is incomplete. The sample has hundreds of thousands of clones; more than 70% are singletons. A further study also used this sample, focusing on human thymus T cells. That study reports: Among thymic and blood repertoires, usage of V and J genes appeared biased.

J is TRBJ1-2 and V is TRBV29-1, with 7 bases fitting TRBD1. Sequenced input: thymocytes. The TCR comes from a boy under three years old with a congenital heart defect. The CDR3 loop reads CSAKSITRTGSNYGYTF. Here the CDR3 DNA reads TGCAGCGCTAAAAGTATTACTAGGACAGGATCTAACTATGGCTACACCTTC.